Presented here are 25 T cell receptor beta chains from one specimen sequenced in a study of blood T cell repertoires in COVID-19. Profiling relied on immunoSEQ multiplex PCR, and the TCRdb table lists in-frame clones only, not all of them. Of 200,000 to 250,000 clones in the sample, 85% to 90% are singletons; the top ten hold 5.9%. Sample: peripheral blood. The receptors stem from a man at least 80 years old with acute or convalescent COVID-19.

This chain connects TRBV7-3 to TRBJ1-1; a weak D match, TRBD1 (5 bases). V lost 3 bases and J 8 bases, leaving 16 bases between the germline ends. Germline lookup yields CDR1 SGHTA and CDR2 FQGTGA. The CDR3 is 14 residues long. The CDR3: CASSLTANPLEAFF. Here the CDR3 DNA reads TGTGCCAGCAGCTTGACAGCGAACCCCCTCGAAGCTTTCTTT.

The chain recombines TRBV10-3 with TRBJ2-7; tentative D call: TRBD1 (6 bases). Trimming pared 1 base from V and 4 bases from J, leaving 11 bases between. Germline lookup yields CDR1 ENHRY and CDR2 SYGVKD. CDR3 length: 14 amino acids. As DNA, the CDR3 is TGTGCCATCAGTGAGTGGTCAGGGGAGTACGAGCAGTACTTC. Protein: CAISEWSGEYEQYF.

The rearrangement joins TRBV28 to TRBJ2-3, with a weak D call TRBD2 (6 bases). Trimming shortened V by 6 bases and J by 0 bases, and 25 bases separated the two germline ends. The CDR3 has 19 residues. Germline assignment: CDR1 MDHEN and CDR2 SYDVKM. CDR3: CASRYPAGKLSGSTDTQYF. CDR3 nucleotide sequence: TGTGCCAGCAGGTACCCCGCAGGGAAGCTAAGCGGGAGCACAGATACGCAGTATTTT. Filled out from reference TRBV28 and TRBJ2-3, the complete variable domain reads DVKVTQSSRYLVKRTGEKVFLECVQDMDHENMFWYRQDPGLGLRLIYFSYDVKMKEKGDIPEGYSVSREKKERFSLILESASTNQTSMYLCASRYPAGKLSGSTDTQYFGPGTRLTVL.

The CDR3 coding sequence is TGTGCCAGCAGCGGAGGGGGCTCTACAAATCAGCCCCAGCATTTT. Amino acids: CASSGGGSTNQPQHF. The chain carries TRBV7-9 and TRBJ1-5; 7 bases match TRBD1. The junction had 8 bases not matched to a gene; V was cut back by 5 bases and J by 4 bases. Germline V gene sequence: CDR1 SEHNR, CDR2 FQNEAQ (reference sequence). This CDR3 is built from 15 residues.

This clone was seen more than once but under ten times. The V and J genes are TRBV2 and TRBJ1-5, with TRBD1 matching over 8 bases. This CDR3 is built from 15 residues. The germline V gene has CDR1 SNHLY and CDR2 FYNNEI. Unmatched junction bases numbered 11, after V lost 6 bases and J lost 7 bases. DNA of the CDR3: TGTGCCAGCAGGCGCTCAGGGGGCTTGGACCAGCCCCAGCATTTT. It yields the protein CASRRSGGLDQPQHF.

This clone appeared a single time. The J gene is TRBJ1-5, the V gene TRBV30; unclear D gene. The V end was cut by 0 bases, the J end by 1 base, with 4 bases between. The CDR3 is 13 residues long. The germline V gene encodes CDR1 GTSNPN and CDR2 SVGIG (reference sequence). Written as DNA, the CDR3 is TGTGCCTGGAGTGTGCGGAGCAATCAGCCCCAGCATTTT. Residues: CAWSVRSNQPQHF.

CDR3 in DNA: TGTGCCAGAAGTCACGGGACTAGCGGGATCGTCTATGAGCAGTTCTTC. Its protein product is CARSHGTSGIVYEQFF. The chain couples TRBV5-3 to TRBJ2-1; 13 positions match TRBD2. TRBV5-3 is classed as an ORF, of uncertain function. Trimming at V came to 5 bases and at J to 8 bases, leaving 10 bases not matched to a gene. The CDR3 loop spans 16 amino acids.

This chain connects TRBV5-6 to TRBJ2-3; D is uncertain. The CDR3 is 15 residues long. The V gene's germline CDR1 is SGHDT and CDR2 YYEEEE. V was shortened by 0 bases and J by 3 bases, with 11 bases between the two germline ends. DNA for the CDR3: TGTGCCAGCAGCTTGGGTCCTAGTTCTACAGATACGCAGTATTTT. Amino acids: CASSLGPSSTDTQYF. Full variable domain (missing parts from reference TRBV5-6 and TRBJ2-3): DAGVTQSPTHLIKTRGQQVTLRCSPKSGHDTVSWYQQALGQGPQFIFQYYEEEERQRGNFPDRFSGHQFPNYSSELNVNALLLGDSALYLCASSLGPSSTDTQYFGPGTRLTVL.

V usage is TRBV7-9 and J usage is TRBJ1-6, with 10 bases aligning to TRBD1. Germline CDR1 SEHNR, CDR2 FQNEAQ (reference sequence). The CDR3 totals 14 residues. V was clipped by 5 bases and J by 10 bases; unmatched bases: 5. CDR3 loop: CASSLGDRGSPLHF. DNA of the CDR3: TGTGCCAGCAGCCTAGGGGACAGGGGCTCACCCCTCCACTTT.

The chain recombines TRBV5-4 with TRBJ2-2; D remains ambiguous. Germline-derived CDR1 and CDR2 are SGHNT and YYREEE (reference sequence). The CDR3 runs 12 residues. V was clipped by 4 bases and J by 1 base, with 2 bases between them. The CDR3 region has the DNA TGTGCCAGCAGCCAGAACACCGGGGAGCTGTTTTTT. Its translation: CASSQNTGELFF. Full variable domain (outside the CDR3, taken from reference TRBV5-4 and TRBJ2-2): ETGVTQSPTHLIKTRGQQVTLRCSSQSGHNTVSWYQQALGQGPQFIFQYYREEENGRGNFPPRFSGLQFPNYSSELNVNALELDDSALYLCASSQNTGELFFGEGSRLTVL.

The rearrangement links TRBV7-2 to TRBJ2-7; no firm D call. Germline V gene lookup returns CDR1 SGHTA and CDR2 FQGNSA. The CDR3 is 15 amino acids. The germline V and J ends were trimmed by 1 base and 9 bases, with 19 bases remaining between them. CDR3 nucleotides: TGTGCCAGCAGCTTAGATGTTTTTTCTTCCACTGGGCAGTACGTC. Translation: CASSLDVFSSTGQYV.

This chain links TRBV19 with TRBJ2-5; TRBD1 agrees at 7 bases. CDR3 size: 14 residues. Germline values: CDR1 LNHDA, CDR2 SQIVND (reference sequence). The ends lost 5 bases at V and 4 bases at J; junction bases unmatched: 7. This chain's CDR3 is CASSRTGDSETQYF. CDR3 nucleotides: TGTGCCAGTAGTCGAACAGGGGATTCAGAGACCCAGTACTTC.

The chain joins TRBV19 to TRBJ1-2; the match to TRBD1 covers 9 bases. Germline V CDR1 and CDR2: LNHDA, SQIVND (reference sequence). The CDR3 loop spans 14 amino acids. J was trimmed by 4 bases and V by 5 bases; bases with no gene match: 5. The DNA of the CDR3 is TGTGCCAGTAGTGCATCGGGACAGGGCTATGGCTACACCTTC. Its translation: CASSASGQGYGYTF.

V gene TRBV6-1 combines with J gene TRBJ2-7; maybe TRBD2 (6 bases). The germline CDR1 and CDR2 sequences are MNHNS and SASEGT. This CDR3 is 15 amino acids long. V was clipped by 0 bases and J by 5 bases, with 14 bases between them. The CDR3, as DNA: TGTGCCAGCAGTGAAGCGGGGCGGGGTAGGGACGAGCAGTACGTC. Amino acid sequence: CASSEAGRGRDEQYV.

The chain carries TRBV28 and TRBJ2-5; D not certain. This CDR3 is built from 15 residues. CDR1 and CDR2 (germline): MDHEN, SYDVKM. The V end lost 2 bases, the J end lost 2 bases, and 12 bases lay between the germline ends. CDR3 DNA: TGTGCCAGCAGTTTAGTTGGTACTAATCAAGAGACCCAGTACTTC. Translated: CASSLVGTNQETQYF.

The chain recombines TRBV7-2 with TRBJ2-7, with TRBD2 matching 7 bases. The CDR3 covers 13 residues. J gave up 3 bases and V 1 base, and 0 bases lay outside the gene matches. Germline-derived CDR1 and CDR2 are SGHTA and FQGNSA. The CDR3 nucleotides are TGTGCCAGCAGCTTAGAGCGGGACTACGAGCAGTACTTC. It is translated as CASSLERDYEQYF.

This clone was seen a handful of times. V gene TRBV11-3 combines with J gene TRBJ1-1; D remains ambiguous. Germline V gives CDR1 SGHNT, CDR2 YENEEA. V gave up 4 bases and J gave up 4 bases, with 7 bases separating them. The CDR3 length is 12 residues. In nucleotides, the CDR3 is TGTGCCAGCAGCTCGACGGGCACTGAAGCTTTCTTT. Its protein is CASSSTGTEAFF.

The V gene is TRBV2, the J gene TRBJ2-3; TRBD1 might be the D (5 bases). Germline V lookup: CDR1 SNHLY, CDR2 FYNNEI. The CDR3 sequence is 10 residues long. V dropped 3 bases and J dropped 10 bases, with 5 bases sitting between them. CDR3 in DNA: TGTGCCAGCAGTGACAGGGCGCAGTATTTT. The encoded protein is CASSDRAQYF.

This rearrangement joins TRBV10-3 to TRBJ1-1, with a weak D call TRBD1 (6 bases). V was cut by 2 bases and J by 5 bases, with 9 bases left in between. The CDR3 totals 13 residues. Germline V gene sequence: CDR1 ENHRY, CDR2 SYGVKD. The CDR3 bases are TGTGCCATCAGTGAGCCAGGGGTGACTGAAGCTTTCTTT. It encodes CAISEPGVTEAFF.

The chain links TRBV20-1 to TRBJ2-1; 9 nucleotides match TRBD1. This CDR3 comprises 10 residues. V shed 5 bases and J 14 bases; nucleotides not matched to a gene: 4. Germline values: CDR1 DFQATT, CDR2 SNEGSKA (reference sequence). CDR3 coding DNA: TGCAGTGCTCCGAGGACAGGGGAGTTCTTC. Translation: CSAPRTGEFF.

The count of this clone is one. The chain employs TRBV5-1 and TRBJ2-1, with 13 positions matching TRBD2. Trimming took 3 bases from V and 4 from J; bases not matched to a gene: 7. CDR1 is SGHRS and CDR2 is YFSETQ in the germline V gene. CDR3 length: 17 amino acids. The CDR3 loop is CASSSGLAGAGYNEQFF. The CDR3 nucleotides are TGCGCCAGCAGCTCCGGACTAGCGGGAGCCGGTTACAATGAGCAGTTCTTC.

The V and J genes are TRBV5-1 and TRBJ2-1; TRBD2 agrees at 11 bases. The V and J ends lost 0 bases and 9 bases, in that order; junction bases with no gene match: 8. There are 16 residues in the CDR3. Germline V gene lookup returns CDR1 SGHRS and CDR2 YFSETQ. CDR3 loop: CASSLEPGLAVREQFF. The CDR3 DNA follows: TGCGCCAGCAGCTTGGAACCGGGACTAGCGGTTCGTGAGCAGTTCTTC.

J is TRBJ1-1 and V is TRBV18; TRBD1 matches at 7 bases. CDR3 length: 13 amino acids. After removal of 5 bases from V and 5 bases from J, the junction contained 5 bases not matched to a gene. Germline assignment: CDR1 KGHSH and CDR2 LQKENI. CDR3 in amino acids: CASSAQGETEAFF. The CDR3 coding sequence is TGTGCCAGCTCAGCCCAGGGGGAAACTGAAGCTTTCTTT.

The rearrangement links TRBV18 to TRBJ1-4; no clear D. CDR3 length equals 15 residues. Trimming cost V 1 base and J 3 bases, with 9 bases left between them. Germline V gene data show CDR1 as KGHSH and CDR2 as LQKENI. CDR3 sequence reads: CASSPRREPNEKLFF. CDR3 nucleotides: TGTGCCAGCTCACCACGTCGGGAACCTAATGAAAAACTGTTTTTT.

The V gene is TRBV7-8, the J gene TRBJ2-1, with 7 positions matching TRBD2. The CDR3 contains 15 residues. Germline V gene sequence: CDR1 SGHVS, CDR2 FQNEAQ. Trimming took 5 bases from V and 8 from J; bases not matched to a gene: 12. CDR3 loop: CASSQSSGAVYEQFF. Here the CDR3 DNA reads TGTGCCAGCAGCCAATCTAGCGGTGCTGTCTATGAGCAGTTCTTC. The whole variable domain, remainder taken from reference TRBV7-8 and TRBJ2-1, is GAGVSQSPRYKVAKRGQDVALRCDPISGHVSLFWYQQALGQGPEFLTYFQNEAQLDKSGLPSDRFFAERPEGSVSTLKIQRTQQEDSAVYLCASSQSSGAVYEQFFGPGTRLTVL.